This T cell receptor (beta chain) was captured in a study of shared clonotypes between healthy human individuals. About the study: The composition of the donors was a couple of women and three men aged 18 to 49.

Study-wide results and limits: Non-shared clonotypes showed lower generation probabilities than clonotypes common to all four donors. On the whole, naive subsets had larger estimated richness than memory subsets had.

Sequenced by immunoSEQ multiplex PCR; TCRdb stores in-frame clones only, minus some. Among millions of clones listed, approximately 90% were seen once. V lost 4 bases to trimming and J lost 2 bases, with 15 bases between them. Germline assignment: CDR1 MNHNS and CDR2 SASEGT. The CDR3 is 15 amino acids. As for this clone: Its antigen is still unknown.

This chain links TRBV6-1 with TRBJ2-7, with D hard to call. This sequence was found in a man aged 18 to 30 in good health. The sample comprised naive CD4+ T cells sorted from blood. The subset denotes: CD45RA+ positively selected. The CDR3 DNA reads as TGTGCCAGCAGTGGTAGCCGGGCCCCTCCCTACGAGCAGTACTTC. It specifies CASSGSRAPPYEQYF.